This T cell receptor (beta chain) was identified in a study of cytomegalovirus exposure and HLA in healthy donors. Study in general: An analysis done earlier identified approximately 120 million unique TCR beta sequences from about 180 million T cells. Study findings and constraints: Reported performance of the classifier showed diagnosis of cytomegalovirus status with high specificity and sensitivity. Later on, an analysis found that several of the most significant clusters appeared to be linked to common viral pathogens, which included parvovirus B19. Beyond CMV serostatus, there was no information to go on about immune exposure.

PCR was performed using 60 Vbeta and 13 Jbeta primers. Libraries were prepared by immunoSEQ multiplex PCR; TCRdb keeps only in-frame clonotypes and omits some of them. This table has 100,000 or so clones, 55% to 80% appearing once. A remark on this clone: Its target is not known.

The sequence came from a human donor in good health. Input material: PBMCs.

The CDR3 DNA reads TGTGCCAGCAGCTTAGGTAGAGCCGAGGATACGCAGTATTTT. It is translated as CASSLGRAEDTQYF. The V gene is TRBV7-9, the J gene TRBJ2-3; D not resolved. The CDR3 is made up of 14 amino acids. Germline V gene data show CDR1 as SEHNR and CDR2 as FQNEAQ (reference sequence). The V end was cut by 1 base, the J end by 6 bases, with 11 bases between.